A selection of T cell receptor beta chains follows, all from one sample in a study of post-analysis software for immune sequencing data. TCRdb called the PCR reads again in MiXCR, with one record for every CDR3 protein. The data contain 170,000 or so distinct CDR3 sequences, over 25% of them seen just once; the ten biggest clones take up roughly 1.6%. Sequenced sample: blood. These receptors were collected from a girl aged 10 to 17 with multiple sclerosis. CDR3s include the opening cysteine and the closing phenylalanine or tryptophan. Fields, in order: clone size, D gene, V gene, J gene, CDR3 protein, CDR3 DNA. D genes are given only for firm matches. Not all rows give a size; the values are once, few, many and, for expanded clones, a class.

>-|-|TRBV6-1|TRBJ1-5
CAKRTEAELGQPQHF
TGTGCCAAGAGGACTGAGGCCGAGCTGGGTCAGCCCCAGCATTTT
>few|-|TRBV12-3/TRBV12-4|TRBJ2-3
CASSLPSVSTDTQYF
TGTGCCAGCAGTTTACCTAGCGTGAGCACAGATACGCAGTATTTT
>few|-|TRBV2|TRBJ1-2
CASSGPGVRARGYTF
TGTGCCAGCAGTGGTCCGGGAGTAAGGGCGCGTGGCTACACCTTC
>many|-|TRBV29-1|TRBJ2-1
CSVESEYNEQFF
TGCAGCGTTGAATCTGAATACAATGAGCAGTTCTTC
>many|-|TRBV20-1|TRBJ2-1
CSASIGTEQFF
TGCAGTGCTAGTATAGGGACTGAGCAGTTCTTC
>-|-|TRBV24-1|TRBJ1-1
CATRHRNSEAFF
TGTGCCACCAGACATCGGAATTCTGAAGCTTTCTTT
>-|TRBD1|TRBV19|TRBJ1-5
CASSTGQGRQPQHF
TGTGCCAGTAGTACGGGACAGGGAAGGCAGCCCCAGCATTTT
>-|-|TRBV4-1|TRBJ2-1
CASSQVGPLADDEQFF
TGCGCCAGCAGCCAAGTGGGCCCACTGGCGGACGATGAGCAGTTCTTC
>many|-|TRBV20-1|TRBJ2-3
CSARDRGSTDTQYF
TGCAGTGCTAGAGATCGGGGCAGTACTGATACGCAGTATTTT
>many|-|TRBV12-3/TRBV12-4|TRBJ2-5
CASRVGRQETQYF
TGTGCCAGCAGGGTGGGACGGCAAGAGACCCAGTACTTC
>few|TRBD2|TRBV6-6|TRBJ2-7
CASSYSTSGRASYEQYF
TGTGCCAGCAGTTACTCGACTAGCGGGAGGGCCTCCTACGAGCAGTACTTC
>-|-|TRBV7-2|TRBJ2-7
CASSLALVTSEQYF
TGTGCCAGCAGCTTAGCGCTGGTCACCTCCGAGCAGTACTTC
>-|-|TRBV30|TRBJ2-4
CAWSVGLAKNIQYF
TGTGCCTGGAGTGTAGGACTAGCCAAAAACATTCAGTACTTC
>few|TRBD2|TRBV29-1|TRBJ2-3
CSGAAGGTQYF
TGCAGCGGAGCAGCGGGGGGTACGCAGTATTTT
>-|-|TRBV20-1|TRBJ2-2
CSAADRFTGELFF
TGCAGTGCTGCGGACAGATTCACCGGGGAGCTGTTTTTT
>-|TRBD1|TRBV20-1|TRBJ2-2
CSGGKATGTNTGELFF
TGCAGTGGGGGAAAGGCGACAGGGACGAACACCGGGGAGCTGTTTTTT
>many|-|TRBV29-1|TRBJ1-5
CRRMTGIWNQPQHF
TGCAGACGAATGACAGGAATATGGAATCAGCCCCAGCATTTT
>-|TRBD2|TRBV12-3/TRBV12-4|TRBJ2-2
CASSFAAGGDTGELFF
TGTGCCAGCAGTTTTGCAGCGGGAGGGGACACCGGGGAGCTGTTTTTT
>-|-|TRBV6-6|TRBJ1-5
CAGILAGGGQPQHF
TGTGCCGGCATCCTGGCGGGGGGAGGTCAGCCCCAGCATTTT
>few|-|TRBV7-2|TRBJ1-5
CASSPDSNSNQPQHF
TGTGCCAGCAGCCCGGACAGCAATAGCAATCAGCCCCAGCATTTT
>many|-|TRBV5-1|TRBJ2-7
CASSSKITGSAYEQYF
TGCGCCAGCAGCTCCAAAATTACAGGGAGTGCCTACGAGCAGTACTTC
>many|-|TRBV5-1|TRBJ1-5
CASSPFGGDQPQHF
TGCGCCAGCAGCCCGTTCGGGGGCGATCAGCCCCAGCATTTT
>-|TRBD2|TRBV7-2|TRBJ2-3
CASSANSGSGTDTQYF
TGTGCCAGCAGCGCGAACAGCGGGAGCGGCACAGATACGCAGTATTTT
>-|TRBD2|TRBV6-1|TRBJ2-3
CASTAQGALIAGDTDTQYF
TGTGCCAGCACTGCCCAGGGCGCTCTTATAGCGGGAGATACAGATACGCAGTATTTT
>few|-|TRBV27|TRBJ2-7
CASSLLSAGPTEQYF
TGTGCCAGCAGTTTATTGTCGGCGGGACCGACCGAGCAGTACTTC
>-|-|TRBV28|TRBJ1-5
CASSYLGDQPLHF
TGTGCCAGCAGTTACCTAGGCGACCAGCCCCTGCATTTT
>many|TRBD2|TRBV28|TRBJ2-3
CASSQRGLAGEDTQYF
TGTGCCAGCAGTCAGAGGGGACTAGCGGGAGAGGATACGCAGTATTTT
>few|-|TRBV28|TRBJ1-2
CASSFGKTNGYTF
TGTGCCAGCAGTTTCGGGAAGACTAATGGCTACACCTTC
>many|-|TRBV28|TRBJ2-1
CASSPAGEGWNEQFF
TGTGCCAGCAGCCCCGCAGGGGAGGGCTGGAATGAGCAGTTCTTC
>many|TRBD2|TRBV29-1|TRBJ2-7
CSVEDLAGGSSYEQYF
TGCAGCGTTGAAGATCTCGCGGGAGGGAGCTCCTACGAGCAGTACTTC
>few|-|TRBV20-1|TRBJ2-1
CSASRGFENEQFF
TGCAGTGCTAGTCGGGGTTTTGAGAATGAGCAGTTCTTC
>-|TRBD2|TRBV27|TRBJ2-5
CASSRGTNPYNEQYF
TGTGCCAGCAGTCGTGGGACTAACCCATACAATGAGCAGTACTTC
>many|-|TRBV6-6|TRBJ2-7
CASSWGRYEQYF
TGTGCCAGCAGTTGGGGGCGCTACGAGCAGTACTTC
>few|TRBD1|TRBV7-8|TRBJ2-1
CASSFTGGNEQFF
TGTGCCAGCAGCTTTACAGGGGGCAATGAGCAGTTCTTC
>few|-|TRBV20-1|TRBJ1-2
CSVPGQDYGYTF
TGCAGTGTCCCGGGACAAGACTATGGCTACACCTTC
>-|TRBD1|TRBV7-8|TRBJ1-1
CASGGQGTRDTEAFF
TGTGCCAGCGGGGGACAGGGGACAAGGGACACTGAAGCTTTCTTT
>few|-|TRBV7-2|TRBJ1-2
CASSSGAGSRTGYTF
TGTGCCAGCAGCTCGGGAGCTGGGTCCCGGACTGGCTACACCTTC
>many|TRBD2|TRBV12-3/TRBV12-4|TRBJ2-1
CASRLAGAYNEQFF
TGTGCCAGCAGACTAGCGGGAGCCTACAATGAGCAGTTCTTC
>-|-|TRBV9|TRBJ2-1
CASSVGFREKHEQFF
TGTGCCAGCAGCGTAGGGTTCAGGGAAAAGCATGAGCAGTTCTTC
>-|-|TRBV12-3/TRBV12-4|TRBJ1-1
CASSPGNSEAFF
TGTGCCAGCAGTCCCGGTAATTCTGAAGCTTTCTTT
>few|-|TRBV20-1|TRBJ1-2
CSAGSEGADYGYTF
TGCAGTGCGGGAAGTGAAGGGGCGGACTATGGCTACACCTTC
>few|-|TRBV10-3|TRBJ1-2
CAIEKGPGANYGYTF
TGTGCCATCGAAAAGGGTCCTGGGGCTAACTATGGCTACACCTTC